The text below deals with one T cell receptor beta chain. The sample is drawn from a study of T cell responses to AZD1222 COVID-19 vaccine. The V gene lost 3 bases and the J gene lost 5 bases, with 23 bases spanning the gap. The germline V gene has CDR1 KGHSH and CDR2 LQKENI. There are 18 residues in the CDR3. Assay used: immunoSEQ multiplex PCR; TCRdb lists only in-frame clones, some missing. The sample carries some 120,000 clones, just under 90% recorded once. The genes are TRBV18 and TRBJ2-1; D possibly matches TRBD1 or TRBD2 (6 bases each). This TCR derives from an adult in good health. The sequencing here drew on peripheral blood, taken on day 0 of AZD1222 vaccination. The CDR3 loop reads CASSPGGFFGGSDNEQFF. The CDR3 DNA reads TGTGCCAGCTCACCCGGGGGCTTTTTCGGGGGTTCGGACAATGAGCAGTTCTTC.